These 21 T cell receptor beta chains originate from one sample sequenced in a study of blood T cell repertoires in COVID-19 (dated by TCRdb to between 2020 and 2021). Libraries were built with the immunoSEQ multiplex PCR assay. The table was pulled from immuneACCESS by TCRdb, which kept in-frame rearrangements only. Such tables lose some clones; where checked, under half of the loss comes from unresolved V genes, and the rest has no known cause. The sample includes 120,000 to 150,000 clones, with roughly 81% observed a single time. Of the sample, around 3.7% falls within the top ten clones. The sequencing input was PBMCs or T cells enriched from blood (not recorded which). These receptors came from a woman aged 45-65 years with acute COVID-19.

The gene calls are TRBV2 and TRBJ1-1, with TRBD1 matching 8 bases. Germline CDR1 reads SNHLY; CDR2 reads FYNNEI. The CDR3 consists of 14 residues. The trim removed 1 base at V and 6 bases at J, leaving 4 bases unmatched. The CDR3 bases are TGTGCCAGCAGTGAAGAACAGGGGGTCTCTGAAGCTTTCTTT. It codes for CASSEEQGVSEAFF.

The rearrangement joins TRBV13 to TRBJ1-1; D uncertain. Trimming removed 3 bases at V and 5 bases at J, with 13 bases between. CDR1 and CDR2 from the germline V gene are PRHDT and FYEKMQ (reference sequence). The CDR3 loop spans 14 amino acids. The CDR3 is CASSFNPSSTEAFF. The CDR3 DNA is TGTGCCAGCAGCTTTAACCCCTCGAGTACTGAAGCTTTCTTT.

The chain has TRBV28 and TRBJ2-1; 10 nucleotides line up with TRBD2. V was pared by 4 bases and J by 5 bases, with 2 bases of the junction left unmatched. The CDR3 totals 14 residues. Germline V gene lookup returns CDR1 MDHEN and CDR2 SYDVKM. The CDR3 loop is CASSSGTSDNEQFF. The CDR3 region has the DNA TGTGCCAGCAGTTCCGGGACTAGCGACAATGAGCAGTTCTTC. The variable domain in full, with the rest retrieved from reference TRBV28 and TRBJ2-1, is DVKVTQSSRYLVKRTGEKVFLECVQDMDHENMFWYRQDPGLGLRLIYFSYDVKMKEKGDIPEGYSVSREKKERFSLILESASTNQTSMYLCASSSGTSDNEQFFGPGTRLTVL.

The chain uses TRBV11-3 and TRBJ2-7, with a weak D call TRBD2 (6 bases). Germline loops: CDR1 SGHNT, CDR2 YENEEA. V was pared by 1 base and J by 2 bases, with 18 bases between. The CDR3 consists of 17 residues. The CDR3 nucleotides are TGTGCCAGCAGCTTAGCCGGGGGAGCGGTTCGGGCCTACGAGCAGTACTTC. It encodes CASSLAGGAVRAYEQYF.

The chain joins TRBV5-5 to TRBJ1-4; the D is unclear. CDR1 is SGHKS, CDR2 YYEKEE, per germline (reference sequence). The V and J ends lost 2 bases and 4 bases respectively, with 3 bases between them. CDR3 length: 12 amino acids. The CDR3 protein is CASSFLNEKLFF. Written as DNA, the CDR3 is TGTGCCAGCAGCTTCCTTAATGAAAAACTGTTTTTT.

The chain links TRBV5-8 to TRBJ2-5, with TRBD1 matching over 7 bases. Germline V gene lookup returns CDR1 SGHTS and CDR2 YDEGEE. The CDR3 is 14 amino acids. V was pared by 4 bases and J by 5 bases, with 8 bases of the junction left unmatched. CDR3: CASSTYTGEETQYF. The CDR3 bases are TGTGCCAGCAGCACCTACACAGGGGAGGAGACCCAGTACTTC.

The gene calls are TRBV5-1 and TRBJ2-3; TRBD2 is a possible D gene (5 bases). The V gene's germline CDR1 is SGHRS and CDR2 YFSETQ. V was cut by 5 bases and J by 2 bases, with 12 bases left in between. The length of the CDR3 is 14 residues. The CDR3 DNA is TGCGCCAGCAGGGTGGGGAGTCTCACAGATACGCAGTATTTT. Its protein is CASRVGSLTDTQYF.

This rearrangement joins TRBV4-1 to TRBJ2-1; D perhaps matches TRBD1 (5 bases). The V end lost 4 bases, the J end lost 7 bases, and 14 bases lay between the germline ends. This CDR3 spans 14 amino acids. Germline values: CDR1 MGHRA, CDR2 YSYEKL. The DNA for the CDR3 is TGCGCCAGCAGCCTCCAGGGAATAGCTAATGAGCAGTTCTTC. Protein product: CASSLQGIANEQFF.

This chain links TRBV29-1 with TRBJ2-1, with a tentative D call TRBD1 (7 bases). This CDR3 is built from 12 residues. Looked up from germline, CDR1 is SQVTM and CDR2 is ANQGSEA. V gave up 6 bases and J gave up 7 bases, with 13 bases separating them. CDR3 sequence reads: CSVIQGRNEQFF. DNA of the CDR3: TGCAGCGTCATACAGGGGAGGAATGAGCAGTTCTTC.

The rearrangement uses TRBV7-6 and TRBJ1-6; D is unclear. The CDR3 contains 14 residues. Trimming pared 3 bases from V and 6 bases from J, leaving 9 bases between. Germline CDR1 is SGHVS and CDR2 is FNYEAQ. CDR3 in DNA: TGTGCCAGCAGCTTGGCAGGTCTTAATTCACCCCTCCACTTT. This translates into CASSLAGLNSPLHF.

This clone has just one count. This sequence joins TRBV7-2 and TRBJ2-7; TRBD2 agrees at 14 bases. With 5 bases clipped from V and 0 bases from J, the junction kept 12 bases outside the gene matches. The CDR3 loop spans 19 amino acids. Per the germline V gene, CDR1 is SGHTA and CDR2 is FQGNSA. The CDR3 DNA follows: TGTGCCAGCAGCCACCGACAGGGGACTAGCGGGAGACTCTCCTACGAGCAGTACTTC. Encoded protein: CASSHRQGTSGRLSYEQYF. The full variable domain, completed using reference TRBV7-2 and TRBJ2-7, is GAGVSQSPSNKVTEKGKDVELRCDPISGHTALYWYRQSLGQGLEFLIYFQGNSAPDKSGLPSDRFSAERTGGSVSTLTIQRTQQEDSAVYLCASSHRQGTSGRLSYEQYFGPGTRLTVT.

This clone was counted a few times. The chain couples TRBV2 to TRBJ1-1; 9 nucleotides line up with TRBD1. CDR1 is SNHLY and CDR2 is FYNNEI in the germline V gene. V trimming: 11 bases; J trimming: 4 bases; junction bases outside the gene matches: 11. CDR3 size: 14 residues. CDR3 in DNA: TGTGCCGGCCGGGACAGGGATGACGGCACTGAAGCTTTCTTT. Amino acid sequence: CAGRDRDDGTEAFF.

This chain joins TRBV15 and TRBJ2-1; 12 bases match TRBD2. The CDR3 runs to 15 residues. Trimming at V came to 5 bases and at J to 6 bases, leaving 5 bases not matched to a gene. Germline V CDR1 and CDR2: LNHNV, YYDKDF (reference sequence). CDR3 region: CATSRLAGEGNEQFF. The CDR3, as DNA: TGTGCCACCAGCCGACTAGCGGGAGAAGGCAATGAGCAGTTCTTC.

The J gene is TRBJ1-6, the V gene TRBV5-6; maybe TRBD1 (5 bases). Trimming removed 5 bases at V and 10 bases at J, with 16 bases between. CDR3 size: 14 residues. CDR1 SGHDT and CDR2 YYEEEE come from the germline V gene. DNA for the CDR3: TGTGCCAGCAGGGTCGGAGGGGTTCGATCACCCCTCCACTTT. As protein: CASRVGGVRSPLHF.

V is TRBV5-1 and J is TRBJ2-1; TRBD2 might be the D (5 bases). The CDR3 spans 15 residues. Trimming took off 4 bases at V and 7 bases at J, with 18 bases between the two ends. The V gene's germline CDR1 is SGHRS and CDR2 YFSETQ. CDR3 DNA: TGCGCCAGCAGCCCCGAACCTACTAGGCTGAATGAGCAGTTCTTC. Translated: CASSPEPTRLNEQFF.

The genes are TRBV2 and TRBJ1-5; D is ambiguous. Germline CDR1 SNHLY, CDR2 FYNNEI. Trimming left V 3 bases short and J 0 bases short, with 6 bases between. This CDR3 region has 14 residues. CDR3 in amino acids: CASSETYSNQPQHF. The CDR3 DNA reads TGTGCCAGCAGTGAGACTTATAGCAATCAGCCCCAGCATTTT. The entire variable domain, with the rest obtained from reference TRBV2 and TRBJ1-5, is as follows: EPEVTQTPSHQVTQMGQEVILRCVPISNHLYFYWYRQILGQKVEFLVSFYNNEISEKSEIFDDQFSVERPDGSNFTLKIRSTKLEDSAMYFCASSETYSNQPQHFGDGTRLSIL.

The chain combines TRBV7-3 with TRBJ1-6; 8 bases are a match to TRBD1. CDR1 is SGHTA, CDR2 FQGTGA, per germline. J lost 9 bases, V lost 1 base, and 5 bases had no gene match. The CDR3 has 15 residues. CDR3 DNA: TGTGCCAGCAGCTTAAATCAGGGGGCGCGTTCACCCCTCCACTTT. Residues: CASSLNQGARSPLHF. Complete variable domain (other parts from reference TRBV7-3 and TRBJ1-6): GAGVSQTPSNKVTEKGKYVELRCDPISGHTALYWYRQSLGQGPEFLIYFQGTGAADDSGLPNDRFFAVRPEGSVSTLKIQRTERGDSAVYLCASSLNQGARSPLHFGNGTRLTVT.

The chain carries TRBV14 and TRBJ2-1; the match to TRBD2 covers 7 bases. Trimming took 4 bases from V and 8 from J; bases not matched to a gene: 8. Germline assignment: CDR1 SGHDN and CDR2 FVKESK. This CDR3 is 14 amino acids long. The CDR3 spells CASSRTRGSDEQFF. Written as DNA, the CDR3 is TGTGCCAGCAGCCGGACCCGCGGGAGTGATGAGCAGTTCTTC.

The chain uses TRBV11-1 and TRBJ1-2; D not certain. The germline gives CDR1 SGHAT, CDR2 FQDESV (reference sequence). The V end lost 1 base, the J end lost 2 bases, and 5 bases lay between the germline ends. The CDR3 has 13 residues. The CDR3 DNA reads TGTGCCAGCAGCTTAGAACAGAACTATGGCTACACCTTC. This sequence encodes CASSLEQNYGYTF.

This chain connects TRBV19 to TRBJ2-2, with 7 bases fitting TRBD2. Losses at the gene ends were 5 bases for V and 2 bases for J; bases not matched to a gene: 5. Germline V gene data show CDR1 as LNHDA and CDR2 as SQIVND (reference sequence). The CDR3 is 15 amino acids. This CDR3 is CASSLLAPNTGELFF. CDR3 bases: TGTGCCAGTAGTTTACTAGCGCCCAACACCGGGGAGCTGTTTTTT.

The chain links TRBV10-3 to TRBJ2-5; maybe TRBD2 (5 bases). Germline V lookup: CDR1 ENHRY, CDR2 SYGVKD. The CDR3 extends over 14 amino acids. Trimming removed 0 bases at V and 4 bases at J, with 9 bases between. CDR3 residues: CAISESGVPETQYF. DNA of the CDR3: TGTGCCATCAGTGAGTCCGGGGTCCCAGAGACCCAGTACTTC.